This T cell receptor (beta chain) was identified in a study of T-cell memory formation after mild COVID-19. The CDR3 covers 15 residues. Trimming took 5 bases from V and 0 from J, leaving 11 bases between them. The germline V gene has CDR1 MGHDK and CDR2 SYGVNS. TCRdb re-analysed the 5' RACE reads in MiXCR, keeping a single row per CDR3 protein. The sample consists of more than 250,000 distinct CDR3 sequences, roughly 17% of them appearing once. In this sample, this clonotype turned up many times. Sample: PBMCs or a T cell subset sorted from them (not recorded which). The clonotype was recovered from a man between 18 and 35 years old who had mild COVID-19 (a few samples of this study predate the infection). Cell type and time point are not known. This chain joins TRBV25-1 and TRBJ2-1; possible D gene TRBD1, 6 bases. The CDR3 region is CASSLQGNSYNEQFF. CDR3 bases: TGTGCCAGCAGTTTACAGGGAAACTCCTACAATGAGCAGTTCTTC.